Listed here are 27 T cell receptor beta chains from one sample, sequenced in a study of T cell clonality in common variable immunodeficiency. The repertoire was sequenced with immunoSEQ multiplex PCR; TCRdb's copy has only in-frame clones and lacks some. The data show around 20,000 clones, none appearing only once, with 2% to 2.5% held by the ten largest. These TCRs are of unknown antigen specificity. General study points: Reportedly, TCR beta sequences from common variable immunodeficiency showed fewer deletions and N-nucleotide insertions.

Sequenced material: peripheral blood mononuclear cells. These TCRs come from a human donor with common variable immunodeficiency.

This clone was counted at least ten times. The read terminates 3 residues before the CDR3 end, so the remaining end is supplied by the germline J gene. V and J are TRBV19 and TRBJ1-1, with D perhaps matching TRBD1 (5 bases). CDR3 length: 14 amino acids. With 1 base removed from V and 2 bases from J, the gap between germline ends came to 8 bases. Germline CDR1 reads LNHDA; CDR2 reads SQIVND (reference sequence). Partial CDR3 DNA: TGTGCCAGTAGTATAGGGCAGGGAAACACTGAA. Amino acids: CASSIGQGNTE. The full CDR3 sequence reads CASSIGQGNTEAFF.

There are many counts of this clone. The read halts 3 residues ahead of the CDR3 end, with the missing end drawn from the germline J gene. The rearrangement uses TRBV7-8 and TRBJ2-5; D is ambiguous. There are 15 residues in the CDR3. The V end was cut by 4 bases, the J end by 1 base, with 13 bases between. In germline, CDR1 is SGHVS, CDR2 FQNEAQ. CDR3 DNA, as far as it was read: TGTGCCAGCAGCTACTCGACTGGATTCCAAGAGACC. It is translated as CASSYSTGFQET. The CDR3 reads in full as CASSYSTGFQETQYF.

This clone was seen ten or more times. The read stops 3 residues short of the end of the CDR3; the missing end is completed from the germline J gene. V and J are TRBV30 and TRBJ1-1, with D unresolved. CDR3 length equals 14 residues. The V gene's germline CDR1 is GTSNPN and CDR2 SVGIG (reference sequence). With 0 bases removed from V and 7 bases from J, the gap between germline ends came to 15 bases. This chain's CDR3 is CAWSVNTLSFEAFF. The CDR3 bases that were read are TGTGCCTGGAGTGTAAACACGTTATCTTTTGAA.

This clone was seen at least ten times. The part of the CDR3 DNA that was read is TGTGCCAGTAGCCCCCTCCTAGGGACTAGCGGAGGGGACCTCCATGAG. Protein sequence: CASSPLLGTSGGDLHE. The whole CDR3 sequence reads CASSPLLGTSGGDLHEQFF. The genes are TRBV19 and TRBJ2-1, with 11 nucleotides matching TRBD2. The sequence runs out 3 residues before the end of the CDR3; the remainder is reconstructed from the germline J gene. The CDR3 contains 19 residues. Germline CDR1 reads LNHDA; CDR2 reads SQIVND (reference sequence). J was trimmed by 8 bases and V by 6 bases; bases with no gene match: 21.

There are many counts of this clone. The read is 3 residues too short to cover the CDR3 end, so that end is filled in from the germline J gene. This chain uses TRBV18 with TRBJ2-3; TRBD2 matches 9 bases. CDR1 is KGHSH, CDR2 LQKENI, per germline. The ends lost 4 bases at V and 3 bases at J; junction bases unmatched: 8. The CDR3 runs to 16 residues. This chain's CDR3 is CASSQGGGASTDTQYF. The CDR3 DNA, read in part, is TGTGCCAGCTCACAAGGCGGGGGGGCATCGACAGATACG.

This clone was detected many times. The read halts 3 residues ahead of the CDR3 end, with the missing end drawn from the germline J gene. J is TRBJ2-1 and V is TRBV5-1; D is perhaps TRBD2 (7 bases). V was pared by 7 bases and J by 2 bases, with 13 bases between. Looked up from germline, CDR1 is SGHRS and CDR2 is YFSETQ. The CDR3 runs 14 residues. The CDR3 sequence: CASRLGGPYNEQFF. CDR3 bases read: TGCGCCAGCCGCCTGGGGGGGCCCTACAATGAG.

This clone came up many times. The read falls 3 residues short of the CDR3 end, and the missing part is taken from the germline J gene. The V and J genes are TRBV7-8 and TRBJ1-5; tentative D call: TRBD1 (5 bases). Germline CDR1 SGHVS, CDR2 FQNEAQ. The germline V and J ends were trimmed by 7 bases and 5 bases, with 12 bases remaining between them. This CDR3 comprises 13 residues. CDR3 residues: CASTGTRDQPQHF. CDR3 DNA, as far as it was read: TGTGCCAGCACCGGGACTCGGGATCAGCCC.

Many counts were recorded for this clone. Read data end 3 residues before the CDR3 end; the end is taken from the germline J gene. This chain connects TRBV6-1 to TRBJ2-7, with D tentatively TRBD2 (5 bases). This CDR3 is built from 15 residues. Trimming removed 3 bases from V and 3 bases from J, with 15 bases in between. CDR1 is MNHNS and CDR2 is SASEGT in the germline V gene. The DNA read from the CDR3 is TGTGCCAGCAGTGAGAGGACTGGTCGGGACTACGAG. It translates to CASSERTGRDYE. The whole CDR3 is CASSERTGRDYEQYF.

This clone showed up many times. The sequenced CDR3 bases are TGTGCCAGCTTCGACAGGGTGGGCACAGATACG. Its protein is CASFDRVGTDT. The full CDR3 is CASFDRVGTDTQYF. J is TRBJ2-3 and V is TRBV18; 7 nucleotides agree with TRBD1. The read terminates 3 residues before the CDR3 end, so the remaining end is supplied by the germline J gene. V dropped 7 bases and J dropped 1; count of bases not matched to a gene: 5. Looked up from germline, CDR1 is KGHSH and CDR2 is LQKENI. The CDR3 is 14 amino acids.

This clone occurred many times. The CDR3 end is not reached by the read, which stops 3 residues before it; the germline J gene fills it in. The J gene is TRBJ1-2, the V gene TRBV19, with a tentative D call TRBD1 (5 bases). The CDR3 runs 12 residues. The germline V gene has CDR1 LNHDA and CDR2 SQIVND (reference sequence). Trimming took off 6 bases at V and 4 bases at J, with 9 bases between the two ends. The covered CDR3 bases are TGTGCCAGTAGCGAGACAGTCTATGGC. It yields the protein CASSETVYG. The full CDR3 sequence reads CASSETVYGYTF.

This clone was picked up many times. The read terminates 3 residues ahead of where the CDR3 ends, so the germline J gene completes it. The chain carries TRBV5-1 and TRBJ1-4; D ambiguous. The ends were cut back, 4 bases at V and 6 bases at J, with 13 bases in the middle. This CDR3 region has 14 residues. The germline CDR1 and CDR2 sequences are SGHRS and YFSETQ. The chain's CDR3 is CASSARGADEKLFF. The DNA read from the CDR3 is TGCGCCAGCAGCGCCCGGGGAGCCGATGAAAAA. The full variable domain, completed using reference TRBV5-1 and TRBJ1-4, is KAGVTQTPRYLIKTRGQQVTLSCSPISGHRSVSWYQQTPGQGLQFLFEYFSETQRNKGNFPGRFSGRQFSNSRSEMNVSTLELGDSALYLCASSARGADEKLFFGSGTQLSVL.

Many counts were recorded for this clone. The read falls 3 residues short of the CDR3 end, and the missing part is taken from the germline J gene. The V gene is TRBV9, the J gene TRBJ2-5; D is possibly TRBD1 (5 bases). The CDR3 spans 15 residues. V shed 2 bases and J shed 7 bases, with 18 bases lying between them. The V gene's germline CDR1 is SGDLS and CDR2 YYNGEE. The CDR3 loop reads CASSVDSSTSRTQYF. The part of the CDR3 DNA that was read is TGTGCCAGCAGCGTCGACAGCTCCACAAGTCGGACC. Full variable domain (remainder filled in from reference TRBV9 and TRBJ2-5): DSGVTQTPKHLITATGQRVTLRCSPRSGDLSVYWYQQSLDQGLQFLIQYYNGEERAKGNILERFSAQQFPDLHSELNLSSLELGDSALYFCASSVDSSTSRTQYFGPGTRLLVL.

In this sample, this clone turned up many times. With the read ending 3 residues before the CDR3 end, the germline J gene is used to fill in that end. This sequence joins TRBV5-6 and TRBJ2-3; 9 bases line up with TRBD1. The V segment lost 6 bases and the J segment 2 bases; nucleotides outside the gene matches: 7. CDR1 SGHDT and CDR2 YYEEEE come from the germline V gene. This CDR3 has 15 residues. The chain's CDR3 is CASTDRGMNTDTQYF. CDR3 DNA, as far as it was read: TGTGCCAGCACGGACAGGGGTATGAACACAGATACG.

This clone was counted at least ten times. From the germline J gene comes the end of the CDR3, since the read stops 3 residues before it. V gene TRBV4-1 combines with J gene TRBJ2-7; TRBD1 might be the D (6 bases). Germline V gene lookup returns CDR1 MGHRA and CDR2 YSYEKL. Trimming pared 2 bases from V and 4 bases from J, leaving 12 bases between. The CDR3 covers 14 residues. The CDR3 bases that were read are TGCGCCAGCAGCCAACGAGGGGGTGGGTACGAG. Its protein product is CASSQRGGGYE. The full CDR3 protein is CASSQRGGGYEQYF.

Within the sample, this clone is medium-sized. The sequence runs out 3 residues before the end of the CDR3; the remainder is reconstructed from the germline J gene. This chain connects TRBV7-2 to TRBJ2-5; TRBD1 might be the D (6 bases). The CDR3 spans 14 residues. The germline V gene has CDR1 SGHTA and CDR2 FQGNSA. Trimming removed 2 bases from V and 5 bases from J, with 12 bases in between. The sequenced CDR3 bases are TGTGCCAGCAGCTTACTCACAGGGCTGGAGACC. As protein: CASSLLTGLET. The whole CDR3 sequence reads CASSLLTGLETQYF.

This clone was seen repeatedly, ten times or more. The read terminates 3 residues ahead of where the CDR3 ends, so the germline J gene completes it. This chain connects TRBV18 to TRBJ1-1, with TRBD1 matching over 7 bases. V shed 1 base, J shed 4 bases, and the junction held 3 bases outside the gene matches. The CDR3 is made up of 14 amino acids. CDR1 is KGHSH, CDR2 LQKENI, per germline. The CDR3 here is CASSPLTGITEAFF. The CDR3 bases that were read are TGTGCCAGCTCACCACTGACAGGGATCACTGAA. Variable domain in full (rest from reference TRBV18 and TRBJ1-1): NAGVMQNPRHLVRRRGQEARLRCSPMKGHSHVYWYRQLPEEGLKFMVYLQKENIIDESGMPKERFSAEFPKEGPSILRIQQVVRGDSAAYFCASSPLTGITEAFFGQGTRLTVV.

This clone was detected ten times or more. The read terminates 3 residues before the CDR3 end, so the remaining end is supplied by the germline J gene. The chain uses TRBV7-9 and TRBJ1-4; D ambiguous. V was cut by 3 bases and J by 8 bases, with 10 bases left in between. Germline CDR1 is SEHNR and CDR2 is FQNEAQ (reference sequence). This CDR3 is 13 amino acids long. The CDR3: CASSFAIEEKLFF. The part of the CDR3 DNA that was read is TGTGCCAGCAGCTTCGCGATAGAGGAAAAA.

This clone showed up many times. The CDR3 end is not reached by the read, which stops 3 residues before it; the germline J gene fills it in. The chain couples TRBV19 to TRBJ1-3; 8 positions match TRBD1. This CDR3 comprises 16 residues. The V gene's germline CDR1 is LNHDA and CDR2 SQIVND (reference sequence). J gave up 0 bases and V 4 bases, and 5 bases lay outside the gene matches. The covered CDR3 bases are TGTGCCAGTAGTAACCCGGACAGGGCCTCTGGAAACACC. Protein sequence: CASSNPDRASGNT. The whole CDR3 protein is CASSNPDRASGNTIYF.

This clone was observed at least ten times. Read data end 3 residues before the CDR3 end; the end is taken from the germline J gene. The chain joins TRBV19 to TRBJ1-6; D is ambiguous. Per germline, CDR1 LNHDA and CDR2 SQIVND (reference sequence). The CDR3 loop spans 13 amino acids. The V end was cut by 8 bases, the J end by 4 bases, with 9 bases between. The DNA read from the CDR3 is TGTGCCAGTGCTACAGCTTATAATTCACCC. Translated: CASATAYNSP. The CDR3 in its entirety is CASATAYNSPLHF.

This clone was counted many times. The read gets to within 3 residues of the CDR3 end, and the germline J gene fills in the rest. The chain has TRBV20-1 and TRBJ1-1, with TRBD1 identical over 8 bases. This CDR3 region has 15 residues. Per the germline V gene, CDR1 is DFQATT and CDR2 is SNEGSKA (reference sequence). V was clipped by 6 bases and J by 5 bases; unmatched bases: 14. The CDR3 sequence is CSADSGGAKRTEAFF. The covered CDR3 bases are TGCAGTGCCGATTCAGGGGGCGCGAAGAGGACTGAA.

In this sample, this clone turned up many times. The read ends 3 residues before the CDR3 terminus; that terminus is restored from the germline J gene. This chain uses TRBV29-1 with TRBJ2-1; D might be TRBD1 (6 bases). The CDR3 length is 16 residues. V was clipped by 0 bases and J by 0 bases, with 12 bases between them. CDR1 SQVTM and CDR2 ANQGSEA come from the germline V gene. This CDR3 reads CSVEESNRASYNEQFF. The covered CDR3 bases are TGCAGCGTTGAAGAGTCGAACAGGGCCTCCTACAATGAG.

This clone was picked up many times. The junction does not match germline at one end; this may be a read error. The read ends 3 residues early relative to the CDR3; the germline J gene fills the gap. The chain links TRBV4-2 to TRBJ2-5, with 9 nucleotides matching TRBD2. CDR3 size: 17 residues. Germline assignment: CDR1 LGHNA and CDR2 YNFKEQ. The covered CDR3 bases are TGCGCCAGCAGCCAAGATCATCGCGGGGGGGCGCGGGAGACC. Translated: CASSQDHRGGARET. The whole CDR3 region reads CASSQDHRGGARETQYF.

This clone has a count of ten or more. The read ends 3 residues before the CDR3 terminus; that terminus is restored from the germline J gene. This chain links TRBV27 with TRBJ1-6; no firm D call. Trimming took 2 bases from V and 9 from J, leaving 14 bases between them. The CDR3 is 15 amino acids. CDR1 MNHEY and CDR2 SMNVEV come from the germline V gene (reference sequence). CDR3 amino acids: CASSLVPYGISPLHF. Incomplete CDR3 DNA: TGTGCCAGCAGTTTAGTCCCGTACGGTATTTCACCC.

There are many counts of this clone. One junction end disagrees with the germline gene, perhaps due to a read error. The read falls 3 residues short of the CDR3 end, and the missing part is taken from the germline J gene. V and J are TRBV4-2 and TRBJ2-1, with 8 positions matching TRBD1. The germline CDR1 and CDR2 sequences are LGHNA and YNFKEQ. This CDR3 has 14 amino acids. The CDR3 DNA, read in part, is TGCGCCAGCAGCCAAGACCCAGGGGGCTATGAG. This sequence encodes CASSQDPGGYE. The whole CDR3 protein reads CASSQDPGGYEQFF.

Comment on this clone: The CDR3 end is not reached by the read, which stops 3 residues before it; the germline J gene fills it in. Different DNA sequences within this sample yield the same CDR3. The chain combines TRBV7-9 with TRBJ2-1; 8 bases agree with TRBD2. Trimming took 6 bases from V and 7 from J; bases not matched to a gene: 8. CDR3 size: 14 residues. The V gene's germline CDR1 is SEHNR and CDR2 FQNEAQ (reference sequence). This CDR3 is CASRPGLGGNEQFF. The sequenced part of the CDR3 DNA is TGTGCCAGCAGGCCGGGACTAGGAGGGAATGAG.

This clone was detected many times. From the germline J gene comes the end of the CDR3, since the read stops 3 residues before it. The gene calls are TRBV28 and TRBJ1-2; the D gene is possibly TRBD1 (5 bases). Germline V gives CDR1 MDHEN, CDR2 SYDVKM. The CDR3 is 13 residues long. The V and J ends lost 7 bases and 6 bases respectively, with 15 bases between them. This CDR3 reads CASTAPGINGYTF. CDR3 DNA, as far as it was read: TGTGCCAGCACCGCCCCAGGGATAAATGGC.

This clone was observed many times. The CDR3 end falls 3 residues outside the read, so it is completed with the germline J gene. The gene calls are TRBV30 and TRBJ1-1; D gene unclear. The germline V gene has CDR1 GTSNPN and CDR2 SVGIG (reference sequence). V was cut by 2 bases and J by 2 bases, with 18 bases left in between. CDR3 length: 16 amino acids. CDR3 amino acids: CAWSSGIGDGNTEAFF. The sequenced CDR3 bases are TGTGCCTGGAGTTCGGGGATCGGGGATGGAAACACTGAA.